This T cell receptor beta chain was captured by sequencing in a study of graft-versus-host responses after intestinal transplantation. Turning to the study itself: Anti-thymocyte globulin was used for induction in all recipients, who then took tacrolimus and steroids for about three years.

Here immunoSEQ multiplex PCR was the method, and the copy in TCRdb shows in-frame clones only, minus some. The sample comprises about 93,000 clones, roughly four fifths of which are singletons, and 0.83% rests with the top ten. Turning to this clone: Its specificity is not known.

CDR3 size: 15 residues. CDR1 is SNHLY, CDR2 FYNNEI, per germline. V was clipped by 8 bases and J by 5 bases; unmatched bases: 12. Whole-study findings and limits: GvH clones turned up in recipient marrow; some had shown up first in ileum or blood.

This sequence originates from a human donor who received an intestinal transplant. The chain joins TRBV2 to TRBJ2-4; 7 nucleotides match TRBD2. This material consisted of unstimulated CD4+ T cells sorted from spleen or lymph node cells, taken before intestinal transplant. The CDR3 sequence is CASAQRGRGQNIQYF. The CDR3 bases are TGTGCCAGCGCACAACGGGGGAGGGGCCAAAACATTCAGTACTTC.